These T cell receptor beta chains were read from a single sample in a study of cytomegalovirus exposure and HLA in healthy donors. Data came from immunoSEQ multiplex PCR; TCRdb stores just in-frame clones and leaves some out. The sample consists of about 180,000 clones, 82% of them appearing once. The sample consisted of PBMCs. Source of these receptors: a middle-aged man in good health and CMV-seronegative. Each CDR3 is given with its conserved first and last residue. The D gene is left open where the match is weak. A clone size is listed for some rows: how often the clone was seen (once, few, many), or a class if it is expanded.

J,D,size,V,length,CDR3,DNA
TRBJ2-3,TRBD2,few,TRBV7-3,14,CASSLAGGTDTQYF,TGTGCCAGCAGCTTAGCGGGGGGCACAGATACGCAGTATTTT
TRBJ1-2,-,-,TRBV10-1,13,CASVRNAGHGYTF,TGCGCCAGCGTAAGGAACGCGGGTCATGGCTACACCTTC
TRBJ1-1,-,once,TRBV7-8,16,CASSLALGSGGTEAFF,TGTGCCAGCAGCTTAGCGCTGGGGTCGGGGGGCACTGAAGCTTTCTTT
TRBJ2-3,-,-,TRBV5-1,16,CASSLGGRSRTDTQYF,TGCGCCAGCAGCTTGGGTGGGAGATCCCGCACAGATACGCAGTATTTT
TRBJ1-3,-,-,TRBV5-4,15,CASSLNPGSGNTIYF,TGTGCCAGCAGCTTAAACCCGGGGTCCGGAAACACCATATATTTT
TRBJ2-2,-,-,TRBV7-2,16,CASTDSVGSNTGELFF,TGTGCCAGCACGGACAGTGTGGGCTCGAACACCGGGGAGCTGTTTTTT
TRBJ2-5,-,-,TRBV11-3,13,CASRTRQAETQYF,TGTGCCAGCAGAACCAGACAGGCCGAGACCCAGTACTTC
TRBJ2-7,-,-,TRBV6-1,17,CASSELAKTATTYEQYF,TGTGCCAGCAGTGAACTTGCCAAGACAGCGACGACCTACGAGCAGTACTTC
TRBJ1-2,TRBD1,once,TRBV4-1,19,CASSQEAGGAFWGDYGYTF,TGCGCCAGCAGCCAAGAGGCAGGGGGCGCCTTTTGGGGGGACTATGGCTACACCTTC
TRBJ1-2,-,once,TRBV29-1,14,CSVEDLGALSGYTF,TGCAGCGTTGAAGATCTGGGGGCCCTCTCGGGCTACACCTTC
TRBJ2-7,-,-,TRBV28,11,CASSFSYEQYF,TGTGCCAGCAGTTTTAGCTACGAGCAGTACTTC
TRBJ2-3,TRBD2,-,TRBV14,15,CASSPSERERYTQYF,TGTGCCAGCAGCCCTTCTGAGCGGGAGAGATATACGCAGTATTTT
TRBJ2-3,TRBD2,-,TRBV4-1,16,CASSALGRGLADTQYF,TGCGCCAGCAGCGCTCTGGGGAGGGGCTTGGCAGATACGCAGTATTTT
TRBJ2-7,-,-,TRBV28,13,CAGKKQGSYEQYF,TGTGCCGGGAAAAAACAGGGTTCCTACGAGCAGTACTTC
TRBJ1-3,TRBD1,-,TRBV28,19,CASSGSDGTALYSGNTIYF,TGTGCCAGCAGTGGGTCCGACGGGACAGCGCTATACTCTGGAAACACCATATATTTT
TRBJ2-1,TRBD1,-,TRBV6-5,12,CASSWDRNEQFF,TGTGCCAGCAGTTGGGACAGAAATGAGCAGTTCTTC
TRBJ2-3,-,-,TRBV29-1,15,CSVVAEAPGTDTQYF,TGCAGCGTTGTGGCGGAGGCCCCGGGCACAGATACGCAGTATTTT
TRBJ1-5,-,-,TRBV5-3,17,CARSLGTAMTSNQPQHF,TGTGCCAGAAGCTTGGGTACAGCCATGACGAGCAATCAGCCCCAGCATTTT
TRBJ1-2,TRBD1,few,TRBV19,12,CASSPGQGYNTF,TGTGCCAGTAGTCCGGGACAGGGTTACAACACCTTC
TRBJ2-5,-,-,TRBV5-1,12,CASSPPSETQYF,TGCGCCAGCAGCCCCCCGTCAGAGACCCAGTACTTC
TRBJ2-2,TRBD1,once,TRBV5-1,17,CASSSRTGATNTGELFF,TGCGCCAGCAGCTCCCGGACAGGGGCTACAAACACCGGGGAGCTGTTTTTT
TRBJ2-3,-,-,TRBV5-1,15,CASTRSGESTDTQYF,TGCGCCAGCACAAGGTCAGGGGAAAGCACAGATACGCAGTATTTT
TRBJ2-7,TRBD2,-,TRBV30,15,CAWSPRGGGAYEQYF,TGTGCCTGGAGCCCCCGGGGTGGGGGGGCCTACGAGCAGTACTTC
TRBJ2-2,TRBD1,-,TRBV27,15,CASSLGTGDTGELFF,TGTGCCAGCAGTTTAGGGACAGGGGACACCGGGGAGCTGTTTTTT
TRBJ2-3,-,-,TRBV5-1,14,CASSSGSYTDTQYF,TGCGCCAGCAGCTCGGGATCTTACACAGATACGCAGTATTTT
TRBJ2-1,TRBD2,-,TRBV7-2,15,CASSQGLAGGSEQFF,TGTGCCAGCAGCCAGGGACTAGCGGGAGGAAGTGAGCAGTTCTTC
TRBJ2-5,TRBD2,-,TRBV28,19,CASSYDDLAGGPRQETQYF,TGTGCCAGCAGTTATGACGATCTAGCGGGAGGGCCGAGACAAGAGACCCAGTACTTC